Given below is one T cell receptor (beta chain) in context. Its target is unknown. PCR involved 60 Vbeta and 13 Jbeta primers. The data were produced by immunoSEQ multiplex PCR, yet TCRdb's version contains in-frame clones alone and is incomplete. This table holds 150,000 to 200,000 clones, roughly 72% found once. The data were taken from a study of cytomegalovirus exposure and HLA in healthy donors. In the study overall: Researchers found that under 90% of just under 400 genotyped donors fell within the Caucasian-associated ancestry cluster. Study-level results: Per a prior analysis, the majority of TCR beta V segments were productive roughly 90% or roughly 30% of the time. Sequencing likely generated an artifact that appeared as a cluster of highly shared sequence variants.

Each of the donors was a healthy bone marrow donor. Material: PBMCs. This clonotype originated in a man aged 35 to 55 in good health and CMV-seronegative.

CDR3 residues: CASSAEGDEQFF. In nucleotides, the CDR3 is TGTGCCAGCAGTGCCGAGGGGGACGAGCAGTTCTTC. The V gene is TRBV2, the J gene TRBJ2-1, with D perhaps TRBD1 (6 bases). The V gene lost 4 bases and the J gene lost 10 bases, with 11 bases spanning the gap. CDR1 SNHLY and CDR2 FYNNEI come from the germline V gene. The CDR3 length is 12 residues. Full variable domain (missing parts from reference TRBV2 and TRBJ2-1): EPEVTQTPSHQVTQMGQEVILRCVPISNHLYFYWYRQILGQKVEFLVSFYNNEISEKSEIFDDQFSVERPDGSNFTLKIRSTKLEDSAMYFCASSAEGDEQFFGPGTRLTVL.